This TCR beta chain appears in the sequencing data of a study of T-cell reconstitution after alpha-beta-depleted transplantation in children (dated by TCRdb to the mid-2010s). Context from the whole study: T-cell immune reconstitution after TCRalphabeta/CD19-depleted allogeneic hematopoietic cell transplantation in children was quantitatively tracked in the study by means of TCR repertoire profiling.

Details on this clonotype: Its recognized antigen is unknown. Base qualities are not at hand, and no much larger clone is one base apart.

Library preparation used PCR. Reads for this sample came from an Illumina HiSeq 2500. TCR libraries were prepared with molecular barcoding, using unique molecular identifiers to normalize TCRbeta repertoire quantification. The raw public reads went through TCRdb reprocessing: fastp at Q25, MiXCR clone calling, in-frame beta chains kept. Each CDR3 protein appears once, grouped with its most common genes and DNA. Across this sample there are some 490,000 distinct CDR3 sequences, with around 12% seen only once. Less than 6.5% of the sample lies in the top ten. This sample comprised PBMCs from the stem cell graft donor, obtained from the stem cell graft. This clonotype was sampled from a human donor who donated a stem cell graft to a child with combined immunodeficiency.

At the DNA level, the sequence is TGTGCCAGCAGCCCTGACAGGGGGGCAGATACGCAGTATTTT. It translates as CASSPDRGADTQYF. The receptor chain draws on TRBV5-6 and TRBJ2-3; 9 central nucleotides agree with TRBD1. Germline trimming amounts to 4 bases on V and 4 bases on J, with 4 as the count of junction bases outside the gene matches. Taken from cysteine to phenylalanine, the CDR3 has 14 residues. The only DNA kept is the CDR3, 42 bases in frame from the first base. As encoded in the germline V gene, CDR1 is SGHDT while CDR2 is YYEEEE.